The 30 T cell receptor beta chains in this list originate from one sample, sequenced in a study of OX40 agonist ivuxolimab in advanced cancers. TCRdb's table, derived via immunoSEQ multiplex PCR, lists solely in-frame clones and lacks some. Of 50,000 to 65,000 clones detected, around nine tenths appear once; the ten largest clones hold 0.9% to 1.2%. Specimen: CD4+ or CD8+ T cells sorted from blood, collected in a trial of the OX40 agonist ivuxolimab. The receptors were gathered from an adult with an advanced solid tumor such as melanoma, head and neck, liver or kidney cancer.

The chain uses TRBV5-4 and TRBJ2-1, with a tentative D call TRBD1 (7 bases). CDR3 length: 16 amino acids. Germline assignment: CDR1 SGHNT and CDR2 YYREEE (reference sequence). V was clipped by 4 bases and J by 1 base, with 15 bases between them. CDR3 sequence (DNA): TGTGCCAGCAGCGTGCAGGGGGGCATTTCCTACAATGAGCAGTTCTTC. It translates to CASSVQGGISYNEQFF.

This clone is labeled medium-sized. The chain joins TRBV7-2 to TRBJ2-2; 12 bases are shared with TRBD1. The junction had 13 bases not matched to a gene; V was cut back by 4 bases and J by 7 bases. The CDR3 is made up of 18 amino acids. Per germline, CDR1 SGHTA and CDR2 FQGNSA. The CDR3 DNA sequence: TGTGCCAGCAGCTCGCCCCGGGGGACAGGGGGCTGGGGCGGGGAGCTGTTTTTT. This codes for CASSSPRGTGGWGGELFF.

This chain links TRBV5-1 with TRBJ2-5; the D gene is possibly TRBD2 (6 bases). The germline V and J ends were trimmed by 5 bases and 5 bases, with 13 bases remaining between them. The length of the CDR3 is 13 residues. Germline V gene data show CDR1 as SGHRS and CDR2 as YFSETQ. CDR3 residues: CASSEEGRETQYF. The DNA of the CDR3 is TGCGCCAGCAGTGAAGAAGGGAGGGAGACCCAGTACTTC.

This chain uses TRBV6-5 with TRBJ2-3, with TRBD2 identical over 7 bases. The CDR3 contains 12 residues. Looked up from germline, CDR1 is MNHEY and CDR2 is SVGAGI. J was trimmed by 7 bases and V by 4 bases; bases with no gene match: 2. Written as DNA, the CDR3 is TGTGCCAGCAGTTCAGGGACTAATACGCAGTATTTT. Its translation: CASSSGTNTQYF.

This rearrangement joins TRBV19 to TRBJ2-5; TRBD1 aligns across 10 bases. V gave up 4 bases and J gave up 7 bases; unmatched junction bases: 12. Germline CDR1 LNHDA, CDR2 SQIVND (reference sequence). The CDR3 contains 16 residues. CDR3 in DNA: TGTGCCAGTAGTAGGGGGGGACAGGGGTCCTCGGGGACCCAGTACTTC. It translates to CASSRGGQGSSGTQYF. Variable domain in full (rest from reference TRBV19 and TRBJ2-5): DGGITQSPKYLFRKEGQNVTLSCEQNLNHDAMYWYRQDPGQGLRLIYYSQIVNDFQKGDIAEGYSVSREKKESFPLTVTSAQKNPTAFYLCASSRGGQGSSGTQYFGPGTRLLVL.

The genes are TRBV6-6 and TRBJ2-7; D ambiguous. This CDR3 has 11 amino acids. Trimming stripped 8 bases from V and 3 bases from J, with 8 bases between. Per the germline V gene, CDR1 is MNHNY and CDR2 is SVGAGI (reference sequence). The CDR3, as DNA: TGTGCCAGCGCCAACGACTACGAGCAGTACTTC. Amino acids: CASANDYEQYF.

The genes are TRBV6-6 and TRBJ1-2, with D maybe TRBD1 (5 bases). CDR1 and CDR2 (germline): MNHNY, SVGAGI (reference sequence). Trimming cost V 5 bases and J 2 bases, with 12 bases left between them. The CDR3 spans 14 residues. The CDR3 region is CASSAGQMNYGYTF. The CDR3 DNA reads TGTGCCAGCAGTGCCGGACAAATGAACTATGGCTACACCTTC.

The V call is TRBV5-4, the J call TRBJ2-7; no definite D call. CDR1 and CDR2 from the germline V gene are SGHNT and YYREEE (reference sequence). The CDR3 has 11 residues. V was shortened by 1 base and J by 3 bases, with 2 bases between the two germline ends. The CDR3 reads CASSLNYEQYF. CDR3 nucleotides: TGTGCCAGCAGCTTGAACTACGAGCAGTACTTC. The full variable domain, completed using reference TRBV5-4 and TRBJ2-7, is ETGVTQSPTHLIKTRGQQVTLRCSSQSGHNTVSWYQQALGQGPQFIFQYYREEENGRGNFPPRFSGLQFPNYSSELNVNALELDDSALYLCASSLNYEQYFGPGTRLTVT.

The chain joins TRBV19 to TRBJ2-7; 10 bases align to TRBD1. The CDR3 sequence is 15 residues long. The V gene's germline CDR1 is LNHDA and CDR2 SQIVND (reference sequence). Trimming took 7 bases from V and 4 from J; bases not matched to a gene: 10. The CDR3 here is CASTLRTGGLYEQYF. As DNA, the CDR3 is TGTGCCAGTACCCTTAGGACAGGGGGGCTATACGAGCAGTACTTC.

The V and J genes are TRBV7-8 and TRBJ2-2; 10 bases line up with TRBD1. Germline V gene lookup returns CDR1 SGHVS and CDR2 FQNEAQ. J gave up 5 bases and V 4 bases, and 4 bases lay outside the gene matches. The length of the CDR3 is 15 residues. CDR3 coding DNA: TGTGCCAGCAGCTCCGGACAGGGGGGAACCGGGGAGCTGTTTTTT. Amino acid sequence: CASSSGQGGTGELFF.

There are a few counts of this clone. The chain has TRBV25-1 and TRBJ1-1; 7 bases are shared with TRBD1. V lost 8 bases, J lost 5 bases, and 8 bases stayed unmatched. This CDR3 region has 13 residues. The V gene's germline CDR1 is MGHDK and CDR2 SYGVNS. DNA for the CDR3: TGTGCCAGCCAAAGACAGGGTGGGACTGAAGCTTTCTTT. As protein: CASQRQGGTEAFF.

V usage is TRBV2 and J usage is TRBJ2-7; unclear D gene. The germline CDR1 and CDR2 sequences are SNHLY and FYNNEI. Trimming removed 4 bases from V and 5 bases from J, with 9 bases in between. The CDR3 spans 12 residues. The CDR3 is CASSVVVHEQYF. CDR3 DNA sequence: TGTGCCAGCAGTGTGGTAGTCCACGAGCAGTACTTC.

The DNA of the CDR3 is TGTGCCAGCAGCTTAGAAGCAGGGCGGAACACTGAAGCTTTCTTT. Amino acids: CASSLEAGRNTEAFF. The chain joins TRBV7-9 to TRBJ1-1, with a weak D call TRBD1 (5 bases). The germline V gene encodes CDR1 SEHNR and CDR2 FQNEAQ (reference sequence). The V end lost 1 base, the J end lost 1 base, and 10 bases lay between the germline ends. This CDR3 region has 15 residues.

The CDR3 DNA reads TGCAGCGTTGAAGTTAGTGATGAGCAGTTCTTC. Protein product: CSVEVSDEQFF. The chain links TRBV29-1 to TRBJ2-1; unclear D gene. The germline CDR1 and CDR2 sequences are SQVTM and ANQGSEA. The CDR3 extends over 11 amino acids. V was shortened by 1 base and J by 8 bases, with 6 bases between the two germline ends.

The chain combines TRBV4-3 with TRBJ2-1, with 7 nucleotides matching TRBD2. Germline-derived CDR1 and CDR2 are LGHNA and YSLEER. The V and J ends lost 0 bases and 3 bases, in that order; junction bases with no gene match: 5. This CDR3 region has 16 residues. Here the CDR3 DNA reads TGCGCCAGCAGCCAAGATGTGACTAGCAGCTACAATGAGCAGTTCTTC. Amino acid sequence: CASSQDVTSSYNEQFF.

The rearrangement joins TRBV7-9 to TRBJ2-7, with 7 nucleotides matching TRBD2. Per the germline V gene, CDR1 is SEHNR and CDR2 is FQNEAQ (reference sequence). CDR3 length: 13 amino acids. The trim removed 7 bases at V and 1 base at J, leaving 4 bases unmatched. CDR3 residues: CASTRLASYEQYF. The DNA of the CDR3 is TGTGCCAGCACGCGACTAGCTTCCTACGAGCAGTACTTC.

The rearrangement uses TRBV28 and TRBJ2-7; perhaps TRBD1 as D (6 bases). V shed 5 bases and J shed 2 bases, with 13 bases lying between them. This CDR3 is 14 amino acids long. Germline V gives CDR1 MDHEN, CDR2 SYDVKM. CDR3 amino acids: CASSQDRTTYEQYF. The CDR3 nucleotides are TGTGCCAGCAGTCAAGACAGGACCACCTACGAGCAGTACTTC.

J is TRBJ1-5 and V is TRBV7-2, with a tentative D call TRBD1 (5 bases). V shed 5 bases and J shed 0 bases, with 11 bases lying between them. The CDR3 has 15 residues. Per germline, CDR1 SGHTA and CDR2 FQGNSA. CDR3 sequence: CASSVTVSSNQPQHF. The CDR3 nucleotides are TGTGCCAGCAGCGTGACAGTTTCTAGCAATCAGCCCCAGCATTTT.

The CDR3 region is CASSPLPSTDTQYF. The CDR3 nucleotides read TGTGCCAGCAGTCCTCTCCCTAGCACAGATACGCAGTATTTT. The rearrangement joins TRBV27 to TRBJ2-3; no reliable D call. CDR1 is MNHEY, CDR2 SMNVEV, per germline (reference sequence). V lost 5 bases and J 0 bases, leaving 9 bases between the germline ends. CDR3 size: 14 residues.

This chain uses TRBV13 with TRBJ1-4; 7 nucleotides agree with TRBD1. Germline trimming cut 5 bases from V and 3 bases from J; bases unmatched to any gene: 12. Per germline, CDR1 PRHDT and CDR2 FYEKMQ (reference sequence). The CDR3 sequence is 17 residues long. DNA of the CDR3: TGTGCCAGCAGCCATTACAACAGGGGTGGATCTAATGAAAAACTGTTTTTT. Translated, it gives CASSHYNRGGSNEKLFF.

The chain combines TRBV6-5 with TRBJ2-1; the D gene is possibly TRBD2 (5 bases). Germline CDR1 MNHEY, CDR2 SVGAGI. V was clipped by 4 bases and J by 10 bases, with 20 bases between them. The CDR3 is 15 amino acids. The CDR3 DNA reads TGTGCCAGCAGTTCTATAGCGTTTTCTTTTCGGGAGCAGTTCTTC. Residues: CASSSIAFSFREQFF.

The CDR3 nucleotides read TGTGCCAGCAGTGAAGGAGGCGTCACTGAAGCTTTCTTT. It yields the protein CASSEGGVTEAFF. The chain couples TRBV6-1 to TRBJ1-1, with D uncertain. The CDR3 is 13 residues long. Germline V CDR1 and CDR2: MNHNS, SASEGT. Trimming removed 1 base at V and 4 bases at J, with 7 bases between.

The chain employs TRBV7-8 and TRBJ1-1; the D gene is possibly TRBD1 (5 bases). The CDR3 runs to 15 residues. Deletions cut 1 base from V and 4 bases from J, with 13 bases between. The V gene's germline CDR1 is SGHVS and CDR2 FQNEAQ. In DNA form, the CDR3 reads TGTGCCAGCAGCTTAGGCGGGGGGGGTTTCACTGAAGCTTTCTTT. It codes for CASSLGGGGFTEAFF.

As concerns this clone: Other DNA sequences in this specimen translate into the identical CDR3. The rearrangement links TRBV11-2 to TRBJ2-7, with 8 bases fitting TRBD2. CDR3 length: 14 residues. J gave up 4 bases and V 2 bases, and 4 bases lay outside the gene matches. In germline, CDR1 is SGHAT, CDR2 FQNNGV. The CDR3 DNA sequence: TGTGCCAGCAGCTTAACTAGCGGAAGGTACGAGCAGTACTTC. Translating gives CASSLTSGRYEQYF.

The chain recombines TRBV11-2 with TRBJ2-7, with D unclear. V lost 3 bases and J 0 bases, leaving 12 bases between the germline ends. The CDR3 totals 15 residues. Germline V gives CDR1 SGHAT, CDR2 FQNNGV. CDR3 DNA: TGTGCCAGCAGCTTTTTCCCCTCGAGCTCCTACGAGCAGTACTTC. This sequence encodes CASSFFPSSSYEQYF.

This clone has only a few counts. Distinct nucleotide sequences in the sample also encode this CDR3. The CDR3 sequence: CASSLGYTGELFF. CDR3 DNA: TGCGCCAGCAGCTTGGGTTACACCGGGGAGCTGTTTTTT. The chain recombines TRBV5-1 with TRBJ2-2, with D unresolved. V was cut by 0 bases and J by 3 bases, with 3 bases left in between. CDR3 length: 13 residues. The germline gives CDR1 SGHRS, CDR2 YFSETQ.

The V and J genes are TRBV10-3 and TRBJ2-3, with D possibly matching TRBD1 (5 bases). V shed 4 bases and J shed 0 bases, with 8 bases lying between them. In germline, CDR1 is ENHRY, CDR2 SYGVKD. CDR3 length: 14 residues. For the CDR3, the DNA is TGTGCCATCAGTGCCCAGGGCAGCACAGATACGCAGTATTTT. Its protein is CAISAQGSTDTQYF.

The chain links TRBV11-1 to TRBJ2-3; maybe TRBD2 (6 bases). The CDR3 extends over 15 amino acids. From germline, CDR1 is SGHAT and CDR2 FQDESV (reference sequence). Trimming pared 2 bases from V and 6 bases from J, leaving 15 bases between. The CDR3 sequence: CASSLLRERGDTQYF. The CDR3 coding sequence is TGTGCCAGCAGCTTATTACGGGAGAGGGGCGATACGCAGTATTTT.

This clone was found once. The chain links TRBV20-1 to TRBJ2-1; maybe TRBD2 (6 bases). Germline values: CDR1 DFQATT, CDR2 SNEGSKA (reference sequence). V was trimmed by 0 bases and J by 12 bases, leaving 9 bases between them. This CDR3 region has 11 residues. This CDR3 reads CSARDGRGQFF. CDR3 DNA sequence: TGCAGTGCTAGAGACGGGCGGGGGCAGTTCTTC.

The CDR3: CASSGAWEQFF. The CDR3 bases are TGTGCCAGCAGCGGCGCTTGGGAGCAGTTCTTC. The chain has TRBV11-2 and TRBJ2-1; no definite D call. This CDR3 contains 11 residues. Germline loops: CDR1 SGHAT, CDR2 FQNNGV. Trimming removed 5 bases at V and 10 bases at J, with 9 bases between.